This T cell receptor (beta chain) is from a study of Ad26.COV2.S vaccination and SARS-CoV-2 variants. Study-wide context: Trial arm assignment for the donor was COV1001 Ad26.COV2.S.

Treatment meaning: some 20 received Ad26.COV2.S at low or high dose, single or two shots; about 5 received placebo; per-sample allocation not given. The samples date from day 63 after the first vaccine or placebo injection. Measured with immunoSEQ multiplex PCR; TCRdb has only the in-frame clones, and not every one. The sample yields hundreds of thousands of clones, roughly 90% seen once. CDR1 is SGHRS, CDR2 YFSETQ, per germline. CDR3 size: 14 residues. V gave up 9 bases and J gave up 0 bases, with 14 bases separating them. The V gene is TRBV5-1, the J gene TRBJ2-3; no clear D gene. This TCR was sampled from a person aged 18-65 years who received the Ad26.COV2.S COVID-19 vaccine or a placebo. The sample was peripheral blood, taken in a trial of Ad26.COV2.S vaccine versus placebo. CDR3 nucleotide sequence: TGCGCCACCCCGATCCCTCAAAGCACAGATACGCAGTATTTT. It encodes CATPIPQSTDTQYF.